Sequencing of this T cell receptor (beta chain) was carried out in a study of blood T cells in healthy people across ages. Findings and limits, study-wide: Researchers deemed the diversity estimates from one million T cells underestimates.

Points on this clonotype: Its matching antigen is unknown.

Isolation per sample recovered at least 7 million PBMCs. Germline CDR1 DFQATT, CDR2 SNEGSKA (reference sequence). This CDR3 is built from 14 residues. Primed by a sample-barcoded 5' primer and a J-beta primer mix, a second PCR proceeded for roughly 7 to 11 cycles. Every cDNA was tagged by a template-switch adaptor with 12 random nucleotides. CDR3-containing paired-end reads numbered at least 2.5 million in each sample. TCRdb used MiXCR to reprocess the 5' RACE reads, holding one entry per CDR3 protein. The table has fewer than 950,000 distinct CDR3 sequences, roughly 34% seen once; the top ten hold over 10%.

The V and J genes are TRBV20-1 and TRBJ2-4, with D perhaps TRBD1 (6 bases). The J call could be wrong; TRBJ2-7 is a better fit for the DNA end. Sequencing was performed on blood. The sequence derives from a man younger than 35 in good health. The chain's CDR3 is CSAALTGSQYEQYF. CDR3 bases: TGCAGTGCCGCGCTTACAGGGTCCCAGTACGAGCAGTACTTC.